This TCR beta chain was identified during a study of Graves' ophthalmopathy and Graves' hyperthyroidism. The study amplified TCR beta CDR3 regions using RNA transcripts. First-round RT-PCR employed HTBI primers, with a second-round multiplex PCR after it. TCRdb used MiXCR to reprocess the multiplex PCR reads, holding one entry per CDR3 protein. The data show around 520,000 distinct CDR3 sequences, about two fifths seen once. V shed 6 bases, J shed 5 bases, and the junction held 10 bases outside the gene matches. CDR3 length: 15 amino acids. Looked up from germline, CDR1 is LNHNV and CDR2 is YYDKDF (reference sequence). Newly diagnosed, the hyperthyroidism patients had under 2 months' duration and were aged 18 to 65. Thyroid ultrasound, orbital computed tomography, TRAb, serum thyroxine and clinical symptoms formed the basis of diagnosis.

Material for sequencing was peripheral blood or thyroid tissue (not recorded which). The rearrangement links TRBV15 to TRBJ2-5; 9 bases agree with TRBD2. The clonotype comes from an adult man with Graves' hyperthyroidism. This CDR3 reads CATSRRGLAGETQYF. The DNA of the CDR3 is TGTGCCACCAGTAGGAGGGGTCTAGCGGGGGAGACCCAGTACTTC. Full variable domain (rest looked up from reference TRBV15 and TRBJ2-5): DAMVIQNPRYQVTQFGKPVTLSCSQTLNHNVMYWYQQKSSQAPKLLFHYYDKDFNNEADTPDNFQSRRPNTSFCFLDIRSPGLGDTAMYLCATSRRGLAGETQYFGPGTRLLVL.